The following is a T cell receptor (beta chain) sequence with its context. Its target is unknown. The sample is drawn from a study of vaccination effects on CD4 cells after COVID-19. Study-wide context: Samples were collected from a few convalescent patients early and late following vaccination.

The CDR3 length is 15 residues. CDR1 is SGHAT and CDR2 is FQNNGV in the germline V gene. V shed 5 bases and J 6 bases; nucleotides not matched to a gene: 6. Assay used: immunoSEQ multiplex PCR; TCRdb lists only in-frame clones, some missing. The table records 13,000 to 15,000 clones, about 74% of them present only once. With the ViraFEST assay, the study expanded antigen-specific CD4+ T cells using viral peptide pools, then sequenced them. Scientists isolated CD4+ T cells after a roughly 9-day culture period ended. SARS-CoV-2 infected the person between March and December 2020, as confirmed by PCR. Each participant was given two doses of one vaccine (BNT162b2 or mRNA-1273). Cultures used roughly 2.2 million PBMC per well, approximately 9.7 IU/ml IL-2 and around 9.7 ug/ml peptides.

Sequenced here: CD4+ T cells from PBMCs cultured with HCoV-NL63 spike peptides, sampled after COVID-19 vaccination. The clonotype originates from a human donor who had a prior SARS-CoV-2 infection. The chain is built from TRBV11-2 and TRBJ2-2; 10 nucleotides match TRBD1. CDR3 nucleotide sequence: TGTGCCAGCAGCCAGACAGGGGGCGCCCCCGGGGAGCTGTTTTTT. This sequence encodes CASSQTGGAPGELFF.